Following are 25 T cell receptor beta chains from one sample sequenced in a study of blood T cell repertoires in COVID-19. Assay: immunoSEQ multiplex PCR; the TCRdb copy retains only in-frame clones and omits some. The table records 140,000 or so clones, around 87% of them present only once. Sample: peripheral blood. These receptor sequences come from a woman in her fifties or sixties with active or convalescent COVID-19.

This rearrangement joins TRBV27 to TRBJ1-2; 7 nucleotides match TRBD1. This CDR3 has 13 amino acids. V lost 4 bases to trimming and J lost 8 bases; unmatched junction nucleotides: 7. CDR1 is MNHEY and CDR2 is SMNVEV in the germline V gene (reference sequence). CDR3 nucleotides: TGTGCCAGCAGTTATCGACAGGGCAACGGCTACACCTTC. It encodes CASSYRQGNGYTF.

The gene calls are TRBV24-1 and TRBJ2-5; 10 nucleotides line up with TRBD1. This CDR3 contains 13 residues. V trimming: 9 bases; J trimming: 1 base; junction bases outside the gene matches: 1. The germline gives CDR1 KGHDR, CDR2 SFDVKD. The CDR3 is CATGQGGQETQYF. CDR3 coding DNA: TGTGCCACCGGACAGGGGGGCCAAGAGACCCAGTACTTC.

V and J are TRBV21-1 and TRBJ1-1. TRBV21-1 is shown as a pseudogene. The CDR3 totals 11 residues. CDR3 loop: CASLTDTEAFF. DNA for the CDR3: TGTGCCAGCCTAACCGACACTGAAGCTTTCTTT.

The chain recombines TRBV7-9 with TRBJ1-2; D is uncertain. V lost 1 base and J 7 bases, leaving 10 bases between the germline ends. Germline V lookup: CDR1 SEHNR, CDR2 FQNEAQ (reference sequence). CDR3 length: 13 residues. The CDR3 reads CASSLVSGGGYTF. CDR3 nucleotide sequence: TGTGCCAGCAGCTTAGTTTCAGGAGGTGGCTACACCTTC.

The V call is TRBV18, the J call TRBJ1-3, with 9 bases fitting TRBD1. Germline V lookup: CDR1 KGHSH, CDR2 LQKENI. The CDR3 has 18 residues. Germline trimming cut 1 base from V and 7 bases from J; bases unmatched to any gene: 14. The CDR3 here is CASSPRISGTGIANTIYF. CDR3 DNA sequence: TGTGCCAGCTCACCACGTATAAGCGGGACAGGGATCGCCAACACCATATATTTT.

This clone was detected once. The chain links TRBV30 to TRBJ1-1; D remains unclear. There are 13 residues in the CDR3. The germline V gene encodes CDR1 GTSNPN and CDR2 SVGIG (reference sequence). Trimming left V 0 bases short and J 4 bases short, with 9 bases between. The CDR3 protein is CAWSVLRPTEAFF. The DNA of the CDR3 is TGTGCCTGGAGTGTACTGCGGCCCACTGAAGCTTTCTTT.

The V call is TRBV7-6, the J call TRBJ2-6; 8 bases are shared with TRBD1. Germline assignment: CDR1 SGHVS and CDR2 FNYEAQ. The V gene end was trimmed by 5 bases and the J gene end by 1 base; junction bases not matched to a gene: 13. The CDR3 runs 19 residues. The CDR3 DNA reads TGTGCCAGCAGCCAAAGACAGGGGCTAACTCTATCTGGGGCCAACGTCCTGACTTTC. Protein sequence: CASSQRQGLTLSGANVLTF.

In this sample, this clone turned up a few times. The chain carries TRBV12-5 and TRBJ2-6; D gene unclear. The CDR3 runs to 14 residues. The V gene's germline CDR1 is LGHNT and CDR2 FRNRAP. With 7 bases removed from V and 0 bases from J, the gap between germline ends came to 7 bases. The CDR3 DNA reads as TGTGCTAGTGCGGTGAGCTCTGGGGCCAACGTCCTGACTTTC. Translated, it gives CASAVSSGANVLTF.

This chain joins TRBV12-3 or TRBV12-4 and TRBJ2-1; TRBD2 agrees at 8 bases. With 10 bases clipped from V and 2 bases from J, the junction kept 4 bases outside the gene matches. The CDR3 spans 13 residues. The CDR3 protein is CATRGGPYNEQFF. The CDR3 coding sequence is TGTGCCACCCGGGGGGGCCCCTACAATGAGCAGTTCTTC.

The chain is built from TRBV6-2 or TRBV6-3 and TRBJ1-1; TRBD1 aligns across 10 bases. The CDR3 has 15 amino acids. Germline V lookup: CDR1 MNHEY, CDR2 SVGEGT. The ends lost 5 bases at V and 7 bases at J; junction bases unmatched: 10. This CDR3 reads CASSQTGTGAFEAFF. The CDR3 coding sequence is TGTGCCAGCAGTCAAACCGGGACAGGGGCGTTTGAAGCTTTCTTT.

The V gene is TRBV7-2, the J gene TRBJ2-7; D remains unclear. Germline lookup yields CDR1 SGHTA and CDR2 FQGNSA. CDR3 length: 14 residues. V shed 3 bases and J shed 0 bases, with 9 bases lying between them. CDR3 protein: CASSFTESSYEQYF. CDR3 bases: TGTGCCAGCAGCTTCACGGAGAGCTCCTACGAGCAGTACTTC. The variable domain in full, with the rest retrieved from reference TRBV7-2 and TRBJ2-7, is GAGVSQSPSNKVTEKGKDVELRCDPISGHTALYWYRQSLGQGLEFLIYFQGNSAPDKSGLPSDRFSAERTGGSVSTLTIQRTQQEDSAVYLCASSFTESSYEQYFGPGTRLTVT.

The J gene is TRBJ1-1, the V gene TRBV5-4; D gene unclear. The CDR3 is 14 amino acids. CDR1 and CDR2 from the germline V gene are SGHNT and YYREEE (reference sequence). V lost 4 bases to trimming and J lost 4 bases, with 14 bases between them. CDR3 in DNA: TGTGCCAGCAGCAAGACACCGGTGGGCACTGAAGCTTTCTTT. Its translation is CASSKTPVGTEAFF.

The CDR3 loop is CASSGTSGGLAAYNEQFF. The CDR3 nucleotides are TGTGCCAGCAGCGGGACTAGCGGGGGGCTTGCAGCCTACAATGAGCAGTTCTTC. V is TRBV5-6 and J is TRBJ2-1, with 15 nucleotides matching TRBD2. Germline V gene sequence: CDR1 SGHDT, CDR2 YYEEEE. Trimming at V came to 4 bases and at J to 2 bases, leaving 7 bases not matched to a gene. The CDR3 totals 18 residues. Variable domain in full (rest from reference TRBV5-6 and TRBJ2-1): DAGVTQSPTHLIKTRGQQVTLRCSPKSGHDTVSWYQQALGQGPQFIFQYYEEEERQRGNFPDRFSGHQFPNYSSELNVNALLLGDSALYLCASSGTSGGLAAYNEQFFGPGTRLTVL.

The V and J genes are TRBV28 and TRBJ1-4, with 8 bases aligning to TRBD1. J was trimmed by 4 bases and V by 6 bases; bases with no gene match: 4. This CDR3 has 14 residues. From germline, CDR1 is MDHEN and CDR2 SYDVKM. The CDR3 here is CASSTTGVNEKLFF. CDR3 nucleotides: TGTGCCAGCAGCACGACAGGGGTTAATGAAAAACTGTTTTTT.

In its sample, this clone was seen once. V is TRBV7-3 and J is TRBJ2-1, with a possible D match to TRBD1 (5 bases). The germline gives CDR1 SGHTA, CDR2 FQGTGA. V was cut by 2 bases and J by 3 bases, with 11 bases left in between. This CDR3 has 15 residues. CDR3: CASSLRADSYNEQFF. The CDR3 nucleotides read TGTGCCAGCAGCTTACGGGCAGACAGCTACAATGAGCAGTTCTTC.

The rearrangement links TRBV7-6 to TRBJ2-2; a possible D gene is TRBD2 (5 bases). Germline loops: CDR1 SGHVS, CDR2 FNYEAQ. This CDR3 spans 15 amino acids. Trimming shortened V by 4 bases and J by 4 bases, and 13 bases separated the two germline ends. CDR3 bases: TGTGCCAGCAGCTCCGTACGGGATCTCACCGGGGAGCTGTTTTTT. The encoded protein is CASSSVRDLTGELFF.

This chain links TRBV2 with TRBJ1-3, with D possibly TRBD1 on 5 matching bases. This CDR3 comprises 16 residues. Germline assignment: CDR1 SNHLY and CDR2 FYNNEI. The V end lost 6 bases, the J end lost 0 bases, and 15 bases lay between the germline ends. CDR3 coding DNA: TGTGCCAGCAGGACCTTCCGGGACTCCTCTGGAAACACCATATATTTT. Translating gives CASRTFRDSSGNTIYF. Supplemented by reference TRBV2 and TRBJ1-3, the full variable domain reads EPEVTQTPSHQVTQMGQEVILRCVPISNHLYFYWYRQILGQKVEFLVSFYNNEISEKSEIFDDQFSVERPDGSNFTLKIRSTKLEDSAMYFCASRTFRDSSGNTIYFGEGSWLTVV.

The V and J genes are TRBV1 and TRBJ1-2. TRBV1 is a known pseudogene. The CDR3 loop spans 13 amino acids. CDR3 in amino acids: CTKPLGGLLGYTF. DNA of the CDR3: TGCACCAAACCATTGGGGGGGCTTCTTGGCTACACCTTC.

The CDR3 loop reads CASSYYRARTEAFF. The CDR3, as DNA: TGTGCCAGCAGTTATTACAGGGCTCGAACTGAAGCTTTCTTT. The rearrangement joins TRBV6-2 or TRBV6-3 to TRBJ1-1, with TRBD1 as a possible D gene (6 bases). The germline CDR1 and CDR2 sequences are MNHEY and SVGEGT. The CDR3 has 14 residues. V gave up 3 bases and J gave up 5 bases, with 13 bases separating them.

The rearrangement links TRBV6-6 to TRBJ2-2, with D perhaps matching TRBD2 (5 bases). Germline lookup yields CDR1 MNHNY and CDR2 SVGAGI (reference sequence). Between the trimmed V and J ends, which lost 5 bases and 1 base, there was a span of 14 bases. This CDR3 is built from 16 residues. The CDR3 is CASSRGRSMNTGELFF. As DNA, the CDR3 is TGTGCCAGCAGTCGAGGGCGTAGTATGAACACCGGGGAGCTGTTTTTT.

This chain joins TRBV4-3 and TRBJ2-7; the D gene is possibly TRBD2 (5 bases). Trimming took off 1 base at V and 4 bases at J, with 17 bases between the two ends. The CDR3 extends over 16 amino acids. Germline values: CDR1 LGHNA, CDR2 YSLEER. The chain's CDR3 is CASSQGLEVWKYEQYF. CDR3 DNA sequence: TGCGCCAGCAGCCAAGGGTTGGAGGTATGGAAGTACGAGCAGTACTTC.

The chain links TRBV10-3 to TRBJ2-5; possible D gene TRBD2, 5 bases. V lost 3 bases and J 5 bases, leaving 13 bases between the germline ends. Germline V CDR1 and CDR2: ENHRY, SYGVKD. CDR3 size: 14 residues. CDR3 DNA sequence: TGTGCCATCAGTGACCGGGGAATGGGGGAGACCCAGTACTTC. Its translation is CAISDRGMGETQYF.

The CDR3 sequence is CASSPLGGTGVQPQHF. In DNA form, the CDR3 reads TGTGCCAGCAGCCCCCTTGGGGGGACAGGGGTTCAGCCCCAGCATTTT. J is TRBJ1-5 and V is TRBV7-9; 10 nucleotides match TRBD1. Germline V gene lookup returns CDR1 SEHNR and CDR2 FQNEAQ (reference sequence). Unmatched junction bases numbered 10, after V lost 5 bases and J lost 6 bases. The CDR3 spans 16 residues.

The chain links TRBV7-2 to TRBJ2-7, with 8 bases identical to TRBD1. With V trimmed by 2 bases and J by 5 bases, 2 bases remained unmatched. The CDR3 runs to 13 residues. In germline, CDR1 is SGHTA, CDR2 FQGNSA. CDR3 residues: CASSLNRGNEQYF. CDR3 nucleotide sequence: TGTGCCAGCAGCTTAAACAGGGGGAACGAGCAGTACTTC.

A single count supports this clone. J is TRBJ1-1 and V is TRBV28, with D possibly TRBD1 on 6 matching bases. The V end lost 6 bases, the J end lost 0 bases, and 11 bases lay between the germline ends. Looked up from germline, CDR1 is MDHEN and CDR2 is SYDVKM. The CDR3 is 14 amino acids. CDR3 protein: CASRGRQVNTEAFF. The CDR3 nucleotides read TGTGCCAGCAGGGGGAGACAGGTGAACACTGAAGCTTTCTTT.